The rows below give T cell receptor beta chains drawn from one sample of a study of PD-L1 blockade in urothelial cancer. Libraries were prepared by immunoSEQ multiplex PCR; TCRdb keeps only in-frame clonotypes and omits some of them. The top ten hold less than 20% of the sample, which has 32,000 or so clones, over 75% seen once. Source: PBMCs, taken around atezolizumab (anti-PD-L1) treatment. The receptors derive from a man in his sixties with urothelial cancer. CDR3s include the opening cysteine and the closing phenylalanine or tryptophan. A D gene is named only where the DNA matches it firmly. Clone size is not always given. Where it is, it says once, few, many or a class for expanded clones.

D gene	V gene	clone size	J gene	CDR3 length	CDR3 protein	CDR3 DNA
TRBD1	TRBV10-3	.	TRBJ1-2	16	CAISGRTGANLYGYTF	TGTGCCATCAGTGGGCGGACAGGGGCGAACCTCTATGGCTACACCTTC
TRBD1	TRBV7-9	.	TRBJ2-7	12	CASSLETGGEYF	TGTGCCAGCAGCTTGGAGACAGGGGGCGAGTACTTC
.	TRBV28	.	TRBJ2-1	15	CASSGVWAAYNEQFF	TGTGCCAGCAGCGGGGTTTGGGCAGCCTACAATGAGCAGTTCTTC
TRBD1	TRBV7-2	.	TRBJ2-1	14	CASSRDSSYNEQFF	TGTGCCAGCAGCCGGGACAGCTCCTACAATGAGCAGTTCTTC
TRBD1	TRBV27	.	TRBJ1-1	14	CASSLLTGGTEAFF	TGTGCCAGCAGTTTACTTACAGGGGGCACTGAAGCTTTCTTT
.	TRBV19	.	TRBJ1-2	14	CASIPDRRYYGYTF	TGTGCCAGTATCCCTGACAGGCGCTACTATGGCTACACCTTC
.	TRBV11-2	.	TRBJ2-2	14	CASSPGTNTGELFF	TGTGCCAGCAGCCCCGGGACGAACACCGGGGAGCTGTTTTTT
TRBD1	TRBV19	.	TRBJ2-6	18	CASRIGQGAHRGANVLTF	TGTGCCAGTAGAATTGGACAGGGGGCGCATCGAGGGGCCAACGTCCTGACTTTC
TRBD1	TRBV5-1	.	TRBJ1-1	14	CASSITGVDTEAFF	TGCGCCAGCAGCATCACAGGGGTGGACACTGAAGCTTTCTTT
.	TRBV2	once	TRBJ2-1	14	CASNPTVTYNEQFF	TGTGCCAGCAACCCGACAGTTACCTACAATGAGCAGTTCTTC
.	TRBV14	.	TRBJ2-2	17	CASSPRVGPANTGELFF	TGTGCCAGCAGCCCCAGGGTGGGGCCAGCGAACACCGGGGAGCTGTTTTTT
TRBD1	TRBV7-2	.	TRBJ1-1	19	CASSSFVSRTGGVGTEAFF	TGTGCCAGCAGCTCTTTTGTATCGAGGACAGGGGGAGTGGGCACTGAAGCTTTCTTT
TRBD1	TRBV27	.	TRBJ1-2	15	CASSTIPQGAGGYTF	TGTGCCAGCAGTACAATACCTCAGGGGGCTGGCGGCTACACCTTC
.	TRBV28	.	TRBJ2-1	14	CASSLPTPADEQFF	TGTGCCAGCAGTCTTCCTACTCCCGCCGATGAGCAGTTCTTC
TRBD2	TRBV19	.	TRBJ2-1	15	CASALGLAVPGEQFF	TGTGCCAGTGCGTTGGGACTAGCGGTCCCAGGGGAGCAGTTCTTC
TRBD1	TRBV18	.	TRBJ2-5	14	CASSPPAGGETQYF	TGTGCCAGCTCACCACCGGCAGGGGGAGAGACCCAGTACTTC
TRBD2	TRBV7-2	.	TRBJ2-7	15	CASRPGLASTYEQYF	TGTGCCAGCAGACCCGGACTAGCTTCGACCTACGAGCAGTACTTC
.	TRBV28	.	TRBJ1-4	18	CASSNPGRGRFTNEKLFF	TGTGCCAGCAGTAACCCGGGCAGGGGAAGATTTACTAATGAAAAACTGTTTTTT
.	TRBV19	.	TRBJ2-2	15	CASSLQDARTGELFF	TGTGCCAGTAGTTTACAGGACGCCAGGACCGGGGAGCTGTTTTTT
TRBD1	TRBV6-1	.	TRBJ1-2	13	CASSAHQTGDYTF	TGTGCCAGCAGTGCGCACCAAACAGGGGACTACACCTTC
.	TRBV5-1	.	TRBJ1-1	17	CASSQRGRDGRNTEAFF	TGCGCCAGCAGCCAGCGGGGAAGGGACGGACGGAACACTGAAGCTTTCTTT
.	TRBV6-1	.	TRBJ1-3	12	CASSGLIDTIYF	TGTGCCAGCTCGGGTCTGATCGACACCATATATTTT
TRBD1	TRBV7-3	.	TRBJ2-1	21	CASSLTRRTPGTAPSSGEQFF	TGTGCCAGCAGCTTAACGAGACGAACACCGGGGACAGCCCCATCTTCGGGTGAGCAGTTCTTC
TRBD2	TRBV5-5	few	TRBJ2-5	20	CASSLGAVPSGRAPQETQYF	TGTGCCAGCAGCTTGGGGGCGGTGCCTAGCGGGAGGGCCCCCCAAGAGACCCAGTACTTC
.	TRBV7-2	.	TRBJ1-6	15	CASSLATGLNSPLHF	TGTGCCAGCAGCTTAGCGACCGGACTTAATTCACCCCTCCACTTT
TRBD1	TRBV7-9	.	TRBJ1-1	17	CASSFPWDRPANTEAFF	TGTGCCAGCAGCTTCCCATGGGACAGACCAGCGAACACTGAAGCTTTCTTT
.	TRBV9	.	TRBJ2-5	12	CASSTQEETQYF	TGTGCCAGCAGCACCCAGGAAGAGACCCAGTACTTC
TRBD1	TRBV5-1	.	TRBJ1-1	14	CASSLVAGGTEAFF	TGCGCCAGCAGCTTGGTCGCAGGGGGCACTGAAGCTTTCTTT
.	TRBV5-1	.	TRBJ1-5	14	CASSLGGVNQPQHF	TGCGCCAGCAGCCTAGGCGGGGTAAATCAGCCCCAGCATTTT
TRBD1	TRBV6-1	.	TRBJ1-4	15	CASFSPGQGSEKLFF	TGTGCCAGCTTCTCCCCGGGACAGGGAAGTGAAAAACTGTTTTTT
TRBD2	TRBV27	.	TRBJ2-1	16	CASSLSASGRYNEQFF	TGTGCCAGCAGTTTATCCGCTAGCGGGAGATACAATGAGCAGTTCTTC
.	TRBV2	.	TRBJ1-1	16	CASSDNHIERNTEAFF	TGTGCCAGCAGTGACAATCACATTGAACGGAACACTGAAGCTTTCTTT
.	TRBV29-1	.	TRBJ2-7	11	CSVDQGNEQYF	TGCAGCGTTGATCAGGGGAACGAGCAGTACTTC
.	TRBV7-9	.	TRBJ1-1	14	CASSQDVGNTEAFF	TGTGCCAGCAGCCAGGATGTCGGGAACACTGAAGCTTTCTTT
TRBD2	TRBV5-4	.	TRBJ2-3	16	CASRLGLAGPTDTQYF	TGTGCCAGCAGACTGGGACTAGCGGGACCCACAGATACGCAGTATTTT
.	TRBV4-2	.	TRBJ2-3	15	CASSQDSRRGGTQYF	TGTGCCAGCAGCCAAGATTCGAGGAGAGGTGGGACGCAGTATTTT
TRBD1	TRBV7-2	.	TRBJ2-7	14	CASSARGSAYEQYF	TGTGCCAGCAGCGCCAGGGGGTCCGCCTACGAGCAGTACTTC
.	TRBV27	.	TRBJ1-3	14	CASSLGPSGNTIYF	TGTGCCAGCAGTTTGGGCCCCTCTGGAAACACCATATATTTT
.	TRBV10-3	.	TRBJ2-7	13	CAIKASENDEQYF	TGTGCCATCAAGGCTAGCGAAAACGACGAGCAGTACTTC
.	TRBV27	.	TRBJ1-2	15	CASSLAGGSAGGYTF	TGTGCCAGCAGTTTGGCCGGGGGATCCGCGGGTGGCTACACCTTC
TRBD1	TRBV19	.	TRBJ2-6	16	CASSMGQASGANVLTF	TGTGCCAGTAGTATGGGACAGGCCTCTGGGGCCAACGTCCTGACTTTC
TRBD1	TRBV5-1	once	TRBJ2-3	16	CASSLAGTGSGNTQYF	TGCGCCAGCAGCTTGGCTGGGACAGGGTCAGGGAATACGCAGTATTTT
.	TRBV5-6	.	TRBJ1-2	14	CASSPKGRANGYTF	TGTGCCAGCAGCCCTAAAGGGAGGGCAAATGGCTACACCTTC
TRBD1	TRBV4-1	.	TRBJ2-2	15	CASSPGQGWVGELFF	TGCGCCAGCAGCCCGGGACAGGGGTGGGTGGGGGAGCTGTTTTTT
.	TRBV5-1	.	TRBJ2-1	15	CASSFYSGSYNEQFF	TGCGCCAGCAGCTTTTATAGCGGCTCCTACAATGAGCAGTTCTTC
TRBD2	TRBV7-2	.	TRBJ2-7	16	CASSLEGLAGGNEQYF	TGTGCCAGCAGCTTAGAGGGACTAGCGGGAGGTAACGAGCAGTACTTC
TRBD2	TRBV7-3	once	TRBJ2-1	16	CASSFQGLAGVNEQFF	TGTGCCAGCAGCTTCCAAGGACTAGCGGGAGTAAATGAGCAGTTCTTC
TRBD2	TRBV5-1	.	TRBJ2-1	17	CASSPASGSGSYNEQFF	TGCGCCAGCAGTCCGGCTAGCGGGAGTGGGTCCTACAATGAGCAGTTCTTC
TRBD2	TRBV10-1	once	TRBJ2-7	14	CASSVSSGSYEQYF	TGCGCCAGCAGTGTCTCTAGCGGCTCCTACGAGCAGTACTTC
TRBD2	TRBV7-6	.	TRBJ2-5	16	CASSLDGLAGRETQYF	TGTGCCAGCAGCTTGGACGGACTAGCGGGACGAGAGACCCAGTACTTC